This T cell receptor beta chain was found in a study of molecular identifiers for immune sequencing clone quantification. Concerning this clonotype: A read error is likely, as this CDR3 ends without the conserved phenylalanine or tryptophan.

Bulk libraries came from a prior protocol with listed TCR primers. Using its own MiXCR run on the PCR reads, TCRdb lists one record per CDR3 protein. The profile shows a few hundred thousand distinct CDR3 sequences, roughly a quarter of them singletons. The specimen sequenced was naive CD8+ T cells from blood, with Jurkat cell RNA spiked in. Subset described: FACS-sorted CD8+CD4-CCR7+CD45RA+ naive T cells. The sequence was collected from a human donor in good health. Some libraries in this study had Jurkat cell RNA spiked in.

As DNA, the CDR3 is TGCGCCAGCAGCCCCCCGGTGCCGGCGATGGACACAGATACGCAGTATTAT. It codes for CASSPPVPAMDTDTQYY. The chain joins TRBV5-1 to TRBJ2-3; the D is unclear. V lost 4 bases and J lost 2, with 20 bases in between. The CDR3 contains 17 residues. Germline V gene sequence: CDR1 SGHRS, CDR2 YFSETQ.